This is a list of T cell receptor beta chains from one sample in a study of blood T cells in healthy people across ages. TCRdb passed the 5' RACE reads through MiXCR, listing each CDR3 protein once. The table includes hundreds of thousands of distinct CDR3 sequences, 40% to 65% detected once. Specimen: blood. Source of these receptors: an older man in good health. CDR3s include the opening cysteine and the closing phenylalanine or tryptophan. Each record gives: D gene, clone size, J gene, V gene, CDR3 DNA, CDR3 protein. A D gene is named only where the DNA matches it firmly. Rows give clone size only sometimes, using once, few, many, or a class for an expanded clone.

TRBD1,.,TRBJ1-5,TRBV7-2,TGTGCCAGCAGCTTAGTGGGACAGGTTAATCAGCCCCAGCATTTT,CASSLVGQVNQPQHF
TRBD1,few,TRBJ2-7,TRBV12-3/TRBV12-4,TGTGCCAGCAGGAGGGACAGCGACTACGAGCAGTACTTC,CASRRDSDYEQYF
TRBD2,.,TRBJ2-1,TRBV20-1,TGCAGTGCTAGGGGGCCAGCGGGAGGCATGAATGAGCAGTTCTTC,CSARGPAGGMNEQFF
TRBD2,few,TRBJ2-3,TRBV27,TGTGCCAGCAGTCCGGAGACTAGCGGGATTCCCACTCAAGAGACCCAGTATTTT,CASSPETSGIPTQETQYF
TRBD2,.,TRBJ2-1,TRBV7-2,TGTGCCAGCAGCTTAACAGTGACTAGCGGAGGAACCGGGGAGCTGTTCTTC,CASSLTVTSGGTGELFF
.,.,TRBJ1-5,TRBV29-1,TGCAGCGTTTCCCAGGGTCGCAATCAGCCCCAGCATTTT,CSVSQGRNQPQHF
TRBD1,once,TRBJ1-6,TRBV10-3,TGTGCCACCAATAATCCGACCGGGACAGGGGGTTCACCCCTCCACTTT,CATNNPTGTGGSPLHF
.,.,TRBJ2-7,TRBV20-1,TGCAGTGCGAAAGTCGAAGGAGCTATCCGGGAGCAGTACTTC,CSAKVEGAIREQYF
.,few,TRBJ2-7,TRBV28,TGTGCCAGCAGTTTATGGTCCGGGGTCCCCTACGAGCAGTACTTC,CASSLWSGVPYEQYF
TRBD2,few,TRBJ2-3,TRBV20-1,TGCAGTGCCACCGGACTAGCGGTCACAGATACGCAGTATTTT,CSATGLAVTDTQYF
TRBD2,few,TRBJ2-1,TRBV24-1,TGTGCCACCAGTGATAAGCGGGAGGATGACAATGAGCAGTTCTTC,CATSDKREDDNEQFF
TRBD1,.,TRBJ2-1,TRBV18,TGTGCCAGCTCACCTCAGGGGGATCACAATGAGCAGTTCTTC,CASSPQGDHNEQFF
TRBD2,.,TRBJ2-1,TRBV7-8,TGTGCCAGCAGCTCCCAGCGGGAGAGAACCTACAATGAGCAGTTCTTC,CASSSQRERTYNEQFF
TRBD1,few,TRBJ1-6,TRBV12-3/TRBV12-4,TGTGCCAGCAGTCCCGGGACAGGGTTATCACCCCTCCACTTT,CASSPGTGLSPLHF
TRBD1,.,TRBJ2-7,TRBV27,TGTGCCAGCAGTTTCCTTGGGACAGGATCCTACGAGCAGTACTTC,CASSFLGTGSYEQYF
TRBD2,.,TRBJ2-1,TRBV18,TGTGCCAGCTCACCAAGGACTAGCGGGAGGGAATACAATGAGCAGAACTTC,CASSPRTSGREYNEQNF
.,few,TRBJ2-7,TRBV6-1,TGTGCCAGCAGGATACGGGACTTTACCTACGAGCAGTACTTC,CASRIRDFTYEQYF
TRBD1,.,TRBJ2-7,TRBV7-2,TGTGCCAGCAGCCCTGCGGGACAGGGGGTAATCTACGAGCAGTACTTC,CASSPAGQGVIYEQYF
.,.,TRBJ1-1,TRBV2,TGTGCCAGCAAGCTTTGGGCCTCCATGAACACTGAAGCTTTCTTT,CASKLWASMNTEAFF
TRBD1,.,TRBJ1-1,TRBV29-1,TGCAACGGGGCGGCACAGGGGGCGTCGGCTGAAGCTTTCTTT,CNGAAQGASAEAFF
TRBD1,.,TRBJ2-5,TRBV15,TGTGCCACCAGCAGCGGACAGGGTGGCGAGACCCAGTACTTC,CATSSGQGGETQYF
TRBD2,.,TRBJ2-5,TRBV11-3,TGTGCCAGCAGCCCAGGACTAGCGGGAGTGTTCCAAGAGACCCAGTACTTC,CASSPGLAGVFQETQYF
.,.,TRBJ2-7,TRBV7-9,TGTGCCAGCAGCTTAGGAGGAGGATTCGGGTACTCCTACGAGCAGTACTTC,CASSLGGGFGYSYEQYF
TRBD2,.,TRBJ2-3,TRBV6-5,TGTGCCAGCAGTCCTACTAGCGGGATCCCAGATACGCAGTATTTT,CASSPTSGIPDTQYF
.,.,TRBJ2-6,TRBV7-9,TGTGCCAGCAGCTTCTTGCGCTCTGGGGCCAACGTCCTGACTTTC,CASSFLRSGANVLTF